The 10 T cell receptor beta chains presented below share a single source sample, sequenced in a study of PD-L1 blockade in urothelial cancer. Time point specified: peripheral blood 6 weeks after treatment start. TCRdb's copy holds only in-frame clones and misses some; the assay was immunoSEQ multiplex PCR. Counted here are 40,000 or so clones, 82% occurring once; the ten biggest clones make up around 13%. The sequencing here drew on PBMCs, taken around atezolizumab (anti-PD-L1) treatment. These TCRs come from a man aged 55 to 69 with urothelial cancer.

This chain joins TRBV28 and TRBJ2-7, with D unresolved. V lost 5 bases to trimming and J lost 3 bases, with 5 bases between them. This CDR3 comprises 11 residues. Germline V lookup: CDR1 MDHEN, CDR2 SYDVKM. This CDR3 is CASSAVYEQYF. DNA of the CDR3: TGTGCCAGCAGTGCGGTCTACGAGCAGTACTTC. The full variable domain, in which reference TRBV28 and TRBJ2-7 provide the parts outside the CDR3, is DVKVTQSSRYLVKRTGEKVFLECVQDMDHENMFWYRQDPGLGLRLIYFSYDVKMKEKGDIPEGYSVSREKKERFSLILESASTNQTSMYLCASSAVYEQYFGPGTRLTVT.

CDR3 DNA: TGCAGCGCGACCAGGGTGGGCACCGGGGAGCTGTTTTTT. This gives the protein CSATRVGTGELFF. The genes are TRBV29-1 and TRBJ2-2; possibly TRBD1 for D (5 bases). CDR3 length: 13 amino acids. The V gene lost 7 bases and the J gene lost 4 bases, with 13 bases spanning the gap. Germline CDR1 is SQVTM and CDR2 is ANQGSEA.

This chain joins TRBV4-3 and TRBJ1-1, with D perhaps matching TRBD1 (6 bases). Trimming cost V 3 bases and J 1 base, with 15 bases left between them. This CDR3 region has 16 residues. Germline CDR1 LGHNA, CDR2 YSLEER. This CDR3 is CASSHPLRGGNTEAFF. As DNA, the CDR3 is TGCGCCAGCAGCCATCCCCTGAGAGGGGGGAACACTGAAGCTTTCTTT.

The V gene is TRBV7-2, the J gene TRBJ2-3; the D is unclear. Germline V gene lookup returns CDR1 SGHTA and CDR2 FQGNSA. V lost 3 bases and J lost 6, with 16 bases in between. The CDR3 length is 15 residues. The DNA for the CDR3 is TGTGCCAGCAGCTTGGTTTTGTCGAGTCCCGATACGCAGTATTTT. As protein: CASSLVLSSPDTQYF.

The genes are TRBV5-1 and TRBJ1-1, with D possibly being TRBD1 (5 bases). Trimming took 4 bases from V and 6 from J, leaving 16 bases between them. Germline V gene lookup returns CDR1 SGHRS and CDR2 YFSETQ. The CDR3 loop spans 14 amino acids. CDR3 bases: TGCGCCAGCAGCCAGGCGGGGGTCCGCCCTGAAGCTTTCTTT. Amino acid sequence: CASSQAGVRPEAFF.

This clone was counted a few times. The V call is TRBV11-2, the J call TRBJ1-2, with D possibly being TRBD1 (5 bases). The CDR3 sequence is 14 residues long. V dropped 4 bases and J dropped 2 bases, with 11 bases sitting between them. Germline V gene data show CDR1 as SGHAT and CDR2 as FQNNGV. The CDR3: CASSSTGRNYGYTF. The CDR3 DNA follows: TGTGCCAGCAGCTCCACAGGAAGAAACTATGGCTACACCTTC. The variable domain in full, completed from reference TRBV11-2 and TRBJ1-2, reads EAGVAQSPRYKIIEKRQSVAFWCNPISGHATLYWYQQILGQGPKLLIQFQNNGVVDDSQLPKDRFSAERLKGVDSTLKIQPAKLEDSAVYLCASSSTGRNYGYTFGSGTRLTVV.

The chain carries TRBV11-2 and TRBJ2-7; 7 positions agree with TRBD2. The length of the CDR3 is 18 residues. From germline, CDR1 is SGHAT and CDR2 FQNNGV. After removal of 5 bases from V and 2 bases from J, the junction contained 18 bases not matched to a gene. The CDR3 reads CASSRGVILGTTAYEQYF. CDR3 nucleotides: TGTGCCAGCAGCCGGGGGGTAATCTTGGGGACGACCGCCTACGAGCAGTACTTC.

The CDR3 region has the DNA TGTGCCAGCAGTTTATCGTCGGGGGGAACTGAGACCCAGTACTTC. It yields the protein CASSLSSGGTETQYF. The rearrangement uses TRBV27 and TRBJ2-5; 7 nucleotides match TRBD2. The ends lost 0 bases at V and 5 bases at J; junction bases unmatched: 6. The germline gives CDR1 MNHEY, CDR2 SMNVEV (reference sequence). CDR3 length equals 15 residues.

The chain couples TRBV5-1 to TRBJ1-4; D call uncertain. V was shortened by 5 bases and J by 0 bases, with 8 bases between the two germline ends. The germline CDR1 and CDR2 sequences are SGHRS and YFSETQ. There are 14 residues in the CDR3. CDR3 region: CASSVASTNEKLFF. In DNA, the CDR3 is TGCGCCAGCAGTGTGGCTTCAACTAATGAAAAACTGTTTTTT.

The genes are TRBV4-3 and TRBJ2-2; 7 positions match TRBD1. Germline loops: CDR1 LGHNA, CDR2 YSLEER. The CDR3 contains 17 residues. V shed 0 bases, J shed 0 bases, and the junction held 4 bases outside the gene matches. The CDR3 DNA reads TGCGCCAGCAGCCAAGATTGGGACAGCGCGAACACCGGGGAGCTGTTTTTT. Its translation is CASSQDWDSANTGELFF.